A selection of T cell receptor beta chains follows, all from one sample in a study of shared clonotypes between healthy human individuals. Generated by immunoSEQ multiplex PCR, the TCRdb table keeps only in-frame clones and is missing some. The table records millions of clones, around 94% of them present only once. The specimen was naive CD4+ T cells sorted from blood. The source is a man aged 18 to 30 in good health. The CDR3 runs from the conserved cysteine through the conserved F or W. Fields, in order: V gene, D gene, J gene, clone size, CDR3 DNA, CDR3 protein. The D gene is left open where the match is weak. Rows may omit the clone size; those that give it use once, few, many or a size class.

>TRBV6-1|.|TRBJ2-3|.
TGTGCCGTTCTTACAGATACGCAGTATTTT
CAVLTDTQYF
>TRBV6-1|.|TRBJ1-2|few
TGTGCCAGCAGTGAAACAGGGTCAGGTGGCTACACCTTC
CASSETGSGGYTF
>TRBV7-9|.|TRBJ1-2|.
TGTGCCAGCAGCGCCGATCTAGTGACCAATGGCTACACCTTC
CASSADLVTNGYTF
>TRBV7-9|.|TRBJ2-7|.
TGTGCCAGCAGCTTATCGGGGAAATACGAGCAGTACTTC
CASSLSGKYEQYF
>TRBV30|.|TRBJ2-1|few
TGTGCCTGGAGTGTAGTCTACAATGAGCAGTTCTTC
CAWSVVYNEQFF
>TRBV9|.|TRBJ2-4|once
TGTGCCAGCAGCGCTGTGGTGGCAGCCAAAAACATTCAGTACTTC
CASSAVVAAKNIQYF
>TRBV5-1|.|TRBJ1-1|.
TGCGCCAGCAGCCAAGGTTTGGGTGGGACTGAAGCTTTCTTT
CASSQGLGGTEAFF
>TRBV29-1|.|TRBJ1-5|.
TGCAGCGTTGATGTTGGGGGGAATCAGCCCCAGCATTTT
CSVDVGGNQPQHF
>TRBV5-1|TRBD2|TRBJ2-1|.
TGCGCCAGCAGCTTGGGACTAGCGGGGCGGTACAATGAGCAGTTCTTC
CASSLGLAGRYNEQFF
>TRBV27|TRBD1|TRBJ2-7|once
TGTGCCAGCAGTTTAGACAGGGGCTACGAGCAGTACTTC
CASSLDRGYEQYF
>TRBV19|TRBD1|TRBJ1-1|.
TGTGCCAGTGGCCAGACAGGGGTTAACACTGAAGCTTTCTTT
CASGQTGVNTEAFF
>TRBV7-6|TRBD2|TRBJ2-4|.
TGTGCCAGCAGCTTAGTCCCTACTAGCGGGAGTGAGGCCAAAAACATTCAGTACTTC
CASSLVPTSGSEAKNIQYF
>TRBV19|TRBD1|TRBJ2-3|.
TGTGCCAGCCATCGACAGGGGGCGAGCACAGATACGCAGTATTTT
CASHRQGASTDTQYF
>TRBV7-3|.|TRBJ2-2|.
TGTGCCAGCAGCTTAAACAACCCTCTGAACACCGGGGAGCTGTTTTTT
CASSLNNPLNTGELFF
>TRBV28|.|TRBJ2-5|.
TGTGCCAGCAGTTTGAAGGGGCTGGTGCAGTACTTC
CASSLKGLVQYF
>TRBV6-6|.|TRBJ2-1|.
TGTGCCAGCAGTTACGAGCTGTCCCCCCCGGACAATGAGCAGTTCTTC
CASSYELSPPDNEQFF
>TRBV13|.|TRBJ2-3|once
TGTGCCAGCAGCTTAAGGGGGGCCGATACGCAGTATTTT
CASSLRGADTQYF
>TRBV30|TRBD2|TRBJ2-5|.
TGTGCCTGGGGTGCGGGGACTAGCGGGAGCCCCCGGGAGACCCAGTACTTC
CAWGAGTSGSPRETQYF
>TRBV2|.|TRBJ2-3|.
TGTGCCAGCAGATTAACAGGTGCCTCTAGCACAGATACGCAGTATTTT
CASRLTGASSTDTQYF